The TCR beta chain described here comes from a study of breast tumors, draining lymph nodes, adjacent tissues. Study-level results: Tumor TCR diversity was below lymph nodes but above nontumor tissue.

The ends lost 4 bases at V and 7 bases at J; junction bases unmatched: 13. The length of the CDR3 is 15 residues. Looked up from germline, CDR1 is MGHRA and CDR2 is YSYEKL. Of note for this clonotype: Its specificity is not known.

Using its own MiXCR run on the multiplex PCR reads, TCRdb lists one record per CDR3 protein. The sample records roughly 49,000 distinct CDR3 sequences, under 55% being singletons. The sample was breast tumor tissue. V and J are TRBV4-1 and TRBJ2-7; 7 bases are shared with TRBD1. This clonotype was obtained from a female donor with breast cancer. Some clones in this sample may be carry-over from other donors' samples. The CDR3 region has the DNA TGCGCCAGCAGCCCCCGTACTGGACAGGCGATAGAGCAGTACTTC. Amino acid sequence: CASSPRTGQAIEQYF.